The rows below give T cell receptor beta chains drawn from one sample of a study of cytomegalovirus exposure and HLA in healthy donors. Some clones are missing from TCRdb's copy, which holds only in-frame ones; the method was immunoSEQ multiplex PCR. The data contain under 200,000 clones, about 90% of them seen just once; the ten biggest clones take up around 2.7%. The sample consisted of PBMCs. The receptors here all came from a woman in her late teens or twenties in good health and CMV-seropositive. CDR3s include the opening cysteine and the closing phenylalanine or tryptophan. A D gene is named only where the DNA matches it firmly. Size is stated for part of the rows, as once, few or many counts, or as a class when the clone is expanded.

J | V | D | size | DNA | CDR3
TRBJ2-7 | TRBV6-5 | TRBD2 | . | TGTGCCACCGGGGACTATCCGATCTACGAGCAGTACTTC | CATGDYPIYEQYF
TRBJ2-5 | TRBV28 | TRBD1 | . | TGTGCCAGCAGTTTCGGGACAGGGGATGAAGAGACCCAGTACTTC | CASSFGTGDEETQYF
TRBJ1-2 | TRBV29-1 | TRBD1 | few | TGCAGCGTTGATCGACAGGGGTACTATGGCTACACCTTC | CSVDRQGYYGYTF
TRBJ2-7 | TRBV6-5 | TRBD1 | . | TGTGCCAGCAGTCGAGGACAGGTCGGCTCCTACGAGCAGTACTTC | CASSRGQVGSYEQYF
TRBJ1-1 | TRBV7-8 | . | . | TGTGCCAGCAGCTTAGGAGACATTATGAACACTGAAGCTTTCTTT | CASSLGDIMNTEAFF
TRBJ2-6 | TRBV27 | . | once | TGTGCCAGCAGTGACAGAAGCTCAGGGGCCAACGTCCTGACTTTC | CASSDRSSGANVLTF
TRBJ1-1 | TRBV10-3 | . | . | TGTGCCATCAGCCAAATGAACACTGAAGCTTTCTTT | CAISQMNTEAFF
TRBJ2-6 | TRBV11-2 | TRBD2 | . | TGTGCCAGCAGCTTAGTGGCTAGCGGGAGGCTGCCTGGGGCCAACGTCCTGACTTTC | CASSLVASGRLPGANVLTF
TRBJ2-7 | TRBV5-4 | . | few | TGTGCCAGCAGCCCCGGCACTAGTGGGAACGAGCAGTACTTC | CASSPGTSGNEQYF
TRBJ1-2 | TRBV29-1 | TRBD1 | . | TGCAGCGTTGAAGATTGGTTGACAGGGGAGGGCTATGGCTACACCTTC | CSVEDWLTGEGYGYTF
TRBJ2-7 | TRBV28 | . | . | TGTGCCAGCAGGACAACACGCTCCTACGAGCAGTACTTC | CASRTTRSYEQYF
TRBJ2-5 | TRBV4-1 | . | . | TGCGCCAGCAGCCAACCTACTCGGGGAGAGACCCAGTACTTC | CASSQPTRGETQYF
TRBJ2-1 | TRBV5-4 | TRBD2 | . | TGTGCCAGCAGAGGATGGACTAGCGGCCTACAGGGGCAGTTCTTC | CASRGWTSGLQGQFF
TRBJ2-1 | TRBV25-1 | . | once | TGTGCCAGCAAAGGGCGGGGATCTTACAATGAGCAGTTCTTC | CASKGRGSYNEQFF
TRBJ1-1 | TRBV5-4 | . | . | TGTGCCAGCAGCTTCGGGACTTTGGACGGGTTGAACACTGAAGCTTTCTTT | CASSFGTLDGLNTEAFF
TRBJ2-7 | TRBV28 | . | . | TGTGCCAGCAGGGAAGGAGGTTTCGGGTACGAGCAGTACTTC | CASREGGFGYEQYF
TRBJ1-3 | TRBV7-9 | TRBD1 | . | TGTGCCAGCAGCTTAGCGACGGGACAGGCGGACACCATATATTTT | CASSLATGQADTIYF
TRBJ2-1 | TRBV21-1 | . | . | TGTGCCAGCAGCAAAGTGACACACAATGAGCAGTTCTTC | CASSKVTHNEQFF
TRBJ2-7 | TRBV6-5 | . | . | TGTGCCAGCAGTTACTCTAGCAGAAATAACTACGAGCAGTACTTC | CASSYSSRNNYEQYF
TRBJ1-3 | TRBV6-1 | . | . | TGTGCCAGCAGTGGGACAGCCAAGCGGAACACCATATATTTT | CASSGTAKRNTIYF
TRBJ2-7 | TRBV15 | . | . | TGTGCCACCAGCAGACAGCGGAGCAACTACGAGCAGTACTTC | CATSRQRSNYEQYF
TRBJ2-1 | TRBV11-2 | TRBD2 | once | TGTGCCAGCAGCTCCCCGGGACTAGCGGGCCACAATGAGCAGTTCTTC | CASSSPGLAGHNEQFF
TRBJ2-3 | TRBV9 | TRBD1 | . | TGTGCCAGCAGCGTAGAGGGACAGGGGAGCACAGATACGCAGTATTTT | CASSVEGQGSTDTQYF
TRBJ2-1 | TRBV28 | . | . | TGTGCCAGCAGTCCCCATTCCCCCTCGAGTGGGTTCTTC | CASSPHSPSSGFF
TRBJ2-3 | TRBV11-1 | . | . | TGTGCCAGCAGCTCTCGACAGGTCAGCACAGATACGCAGTATTTT | CASSSRQVSTDTQYF
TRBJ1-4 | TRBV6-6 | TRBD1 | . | TGTGCCAGCGGCCTTCAGGGGGCGACTAATGAAAAACTGTTTTTT | CASGLQGATNEKLFF
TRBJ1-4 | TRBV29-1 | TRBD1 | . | TGCAGCGTTCAGGGACAGGGGAATGAAAAACTGTTTTTT | CSVQGQGNEKLFF
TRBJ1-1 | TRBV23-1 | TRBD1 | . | TGCGCCAGCAGTCGTCCGGGACAGGGGGCTGGGAACACTGAAGCTTTCTTT | CASSRPGQGAGNTEAFF
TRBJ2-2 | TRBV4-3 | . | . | TGCGCCAGCAGCCTAGGTCAGGGGGGCACCGGGGAGCTGTTTTTT | CASSLGQGGTGELFF
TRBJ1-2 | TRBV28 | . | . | TGTGCCAGCAGTTGGGGGGGATCCCTGACAAATGGCTACACCTTC | CASSWGGSLTNGYTF
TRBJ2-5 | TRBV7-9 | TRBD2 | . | TGTGCCAGCAGCTTAGCGCGGGGAGGGGAGACCCAGTACTTC | CASSLARGGETQYF
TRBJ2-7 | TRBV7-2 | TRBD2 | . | TGTGCCAGCAGCTCGAGCGGGGGGGCCACCTACGAGCAGTACTTC | CASSSSGGATYEQYF
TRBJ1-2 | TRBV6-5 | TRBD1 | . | TGTGCCAGCAGTTACTCTGGGCAGGGGGGTCTCTACACCTTC | CASSYSGQGGLYTF